This T cell receptor beta chain was observed in a study of blood T cells in healthy people across ages. Sample-barcoded 5' priming and a J-beta primer mix drove a second PCR of 7 to 11 cycles. With 12 random nucleotides, a template-switch adaptor tagged each individual cDNA molecule. MiXCR was run by TCRdb on the 5' RACE reads, yielding one entry per CDR3 protein. Of 1 million or so distinct CDR3 sequences detected, more than 35% appear once; the ten largest clones hold under 20%. This clonotype has just a few counts. Source material: blood. This TCR was recovered from a woman in her fifties or sixties in good health.

CDR3 coding DNA: TGTGCCATCAGTGGGGGGGCACTTAACGAAAACATTCAGTACTTC. Its protein product is CAISGGALNENIQYF. The chain links TRBV10-3 to TRBJ2-4; D is tentatively TRBD1 or TRBD2 (6 bases each). Trimming cost V 4 bases and J 5 bases, with 15 bases left between them. Germline assignment: CDR1 ENHRY and CDR2 SYGVKD. This CDR3 has 15 residues.